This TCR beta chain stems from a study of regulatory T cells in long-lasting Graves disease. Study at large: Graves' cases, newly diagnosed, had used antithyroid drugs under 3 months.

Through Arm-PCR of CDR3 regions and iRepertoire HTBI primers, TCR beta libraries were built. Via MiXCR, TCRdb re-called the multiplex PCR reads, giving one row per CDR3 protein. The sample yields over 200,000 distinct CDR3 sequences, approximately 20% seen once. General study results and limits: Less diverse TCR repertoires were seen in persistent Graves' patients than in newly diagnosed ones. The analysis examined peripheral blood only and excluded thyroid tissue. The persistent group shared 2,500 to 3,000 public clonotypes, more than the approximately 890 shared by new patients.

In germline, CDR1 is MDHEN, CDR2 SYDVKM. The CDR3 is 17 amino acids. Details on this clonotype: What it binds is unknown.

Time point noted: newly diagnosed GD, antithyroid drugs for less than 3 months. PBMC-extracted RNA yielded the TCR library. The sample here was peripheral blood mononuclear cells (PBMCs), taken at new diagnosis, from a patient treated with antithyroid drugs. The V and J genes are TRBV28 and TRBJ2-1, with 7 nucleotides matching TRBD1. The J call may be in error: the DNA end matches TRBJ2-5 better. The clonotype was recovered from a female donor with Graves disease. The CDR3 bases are TGTGCCAGCAGTTTCGGGACAGCACTACTGAGTAAAGAGACCCAGTACTTC. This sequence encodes CASSFGTALLSKETQYF.